This T cell receptor beta chain is from a study of T cells after somatic rescue of genetic block. Trimming removed 3 bases from V and 0 bases from J, with 21 bases in between. This CDR3 is built from 18 residues. CDR1 and CDR2 from the germline V gene are SEHNR and FQNEAQ (reference sequence). Generated by immunoSEQ multiplex PCR, the TCRdb table keeps only in-frame clones and is missing some. The sample holds about 88,000 clones, more than 80% seen once. This clone occurred once. The sequenced sample consisted of peripheral blood mononuclear cells (PBMCs). The TCR was taken from a woman aged 18-29 years. The chain employs TRBV7-9 and TRBJ2-7; D may correspond to TRBD1 or TRBD2 (5 bases each). The CDR3: CASSFPVRGETSSYEQYF. For the CDR3, the DNA is TGTGCCAGCAGCTTCCCGGTGAGGGGCGAGACGAGCTCCTACGAGCAGTACTTC.